This T cell receptor (beta chain) was retrieved from a study of blood T cell repertoires in COVID-19. Study in general: There were acute and convalescent COVID-19 samples, and they came from the United States, Italy and Spain. PBMCs, B-cell-depleted T cells, or T cells were the source of the cDNA or gDNA that made up the material.

Original processing notes: Counts of nucleated cells, estimated from reference gene primer amplification, were obtained. Using immunoSEQ multiplex PCR, the repertoire was profiled, and TCRdb retains in-frame clones only, with some absent. V and J calls and clone size are as listed in that table; D and trimming were resolved from the DNA. The sample holds around 130,000 clones, 84% seen once. Germline trimming cut 8 bases from V and 4 bases from J; bases unmatched to any gene: 5. Per germline, CDR1 SGHAT and CDR2 FQNNGV. The CDR3 has 13 residues. The receptor comes from a woman in her sixties or seventies with acute or convalescent COVID-19. Sequencing was done on a sample of peripheral blood. The chain couples TRBV11-2 to TRBJ1-5; 7 bases agree with TRBD1. The CDR3 spells CASRGQSNQPQHF. The CDR3 region has the DNA TGTGCCAGCCGGGGACAGAGTAATCAGCCCCAGCATTTT.